These T cell receptor beta chains were read from a single sample in a study of blood T cell repertoires in COVID-19. TCRdb keeps only in-frame clones here, not all; method: immunoSEQ multiplex PCR. In the table there are over 200,000 clones, approximately 84% of which are singletons. The sequenced material came from peripheral blood. These receptors were collected from a man older than 75 with acute or convalescent COVID-19. Each CDR3 is given with its conserved first and last residue. A D gene is named only where the DNA matches it firmly. Only part of the rows carry a size: once, few, many, or a class if the clone is expanded.

>TRBV4-2|TRBD1|-|TRBJ2-1
CASSLAGTVYNEQFF
TGTGCCAGCAGCCTTGCCGGGACAGTTTACAATGAGCAGTTCTTC
>TRBV29-1|-|-|TRBJ2-1
CSVGTGWGYNEQFF
TGCAGCGTTGGTACAGGGTGGGGTTACAATGAGCAGTTCTTC
>TRBV6-5|-|-|TRBJ2-1
CASSYSGSFYNEQFF
TGTGCCAGCAGTTACTCCGGTTCATTCTACAATGAGCAGTTCTTC
>TRBV7-3|TRBD2|-|TRBJ2-1
CASSPLGLRESEQFF
TGTGCCAGCAGCCCGTTGGGTTTGCGGGAGAGTGAGCAGTTCTTC
>TRBV30|TRBD1|-|TRBJ1-2
CAWGTGDNYGYTF
TGTGCCTGGGGGACAGGGGATAACTATGGCTACACCTTC
>TRBV4-3|-|few|TRBJ1-2
CASSQDPGSLLYGYTF
TGCGCCAGCAGCCAAGATCCCGGGTCCCTGCTTTATGGCTACACCTTC
>TRBV6-1|TRBD1|-|TRBJ1-5
CASSENPGTDNQPQHF
TGTGCCAGCAGTGAAAACCCCGGGACAGACAATCAGCCCCAGCATTTT
>TRBV6-1|-|-|TRBJ1-2
CASSEKAGTNYGYTF
TGTGCCAGCAGTGAAAAGGCAGGGACTAACTATGGCTACACCTTC
>TRBV5-8|-|-|TRBJ2-7
CASSYGQPLLIEQYF
TGTGCCAGCAGCTATGGACAGCCCTTACTAATCGAGCAGTACTTC
>TRBV6-5|TRBD1|-|TRBJ1-4
CASSLGDRGSEKLFF
TGTGCCAGCAGTCTAGGGGACAGGGGGTCCGAAAAACTGTTTTTT
>TRBV28|TRBD2|-|TRBJ2-7
CASTFSLAGGYEQYF
TGTGCCAGCACCTTCTCCCTAGCGGGAGGGTACGAGCAGTACTTC
>TRBV7-9|-|-|TRBJ1-2
CASSTRQNFYGYTF
TGTGCCAGCAGCACACGCCAGAATTTTTATGGCTACACCTTC
>TRBV11-1|TRBD1|-|TRBJ2-5
CASSLGQAQETQYF
TGTGCCAGCAGCCTGGGACAGGCACAAGAGACCCAGTACTTC
>TRBV7-9|-|-|TRBJ1-2
CASSSNHPGYGYTF
TGTGCCAGCAGCTCAAACCACCCGGGGTATGGCTACACCTTC
>TRBV6-5|-|-|TRBJ1-4
CASSYRDKDEKLFF
TGTGCCAGCAGTTATCGGGATAAGGATGAAAAACTGTTTTTT
>TRBV7-2|TRBD2|-|TRBJ2-5
CASSLILAGGKETQYF
TGTGCCAGCAGCCTAATACTAGCGGGAGGTAAAGAGACCCAGTACTTC
>TRBV19|TRBD2|few|TRBJ2-1
CASRKGLAGNEQFF
TGTGCCAGTAGAAAGGGACTAGCGGGAAATGAGCAGTTCTTC
>TRBV5-1|-|-|TRBJ1-4
CASSSSVLGATTNEKLFF
TGCGCCAGCAGCTCGTCGGTTTTAGGGGCGACAACTAATGAAAAACTGTTTTTT
>TRBV6-6|-|-|TRBJ1-1
CASSGKDSWGTEAFF
TGTGCCAGCAGTGGGAAGGACAGCTGGGGCACTGAAGCTTTCTTT
>TRBV5-4|TRBD1|-|TRBJ2-3
CASSAFDRGQADTQYF
TGTGCCAGCAGCGCTTTTGACAGGGGGCAAGCAGATACGCAGTATTTT
>TRBV18|TRBD1|-|TRBJ1-1
CASSRDDRALSNTEAFF
TGTGCCAGCTCACGAGACGACAGGGCCTTATCGAACACTGAAGCTTTCTTT
>TRBV10-2|-|-|TRBJ2-1
CASGVGGNEQFF
TGCGCCAGCGGAGTAGGGGGCAATGAGCAGTTCTTC
>TRBV11-2|TRBD1|-|TRBJ1-1
CASSGPGGLNTEAFF
TGTGCCAGCTCCGGACCAGGGGGCCTGAACACTGAAGCTTTCTTT
>TRBV5-1|-|-|TRBJ2-3
CASSWGRQGTDTQYF
TGCGCCAGCAGCTGGGGGAGACAGGGCACAGATACGCAGTATTTT
>TRBV3-1/TRBV3-2|TRBD1|once|TRBJ2-7
CASSRSGTGAYEQYF
TGTGCCAGCAGCCGATCCGGGACAGGCGCCTACGAGCAGTACTTC
>TRBV3-1/TRBV3-2|TRBD1|-|TRBJ1-5
CASSLGQGNQPQHF
TGTGCCAGCAGCCTCGGACAGGGGAATCAGCCCCAGCATTTT
>TRBV19|-|-|TRBJ2-7
CASSKDRWSVGYYEQYF
TGTGCCAGTAGCAAGGACAGATGGAGTGTCGGCTACTACGAGCAGTACTTC
>TRBV5-1|-|few|TRBJ2-7
CASSLTTLSSYEQYF
TGCGCCAGCAGCCTAACGACACTGAGCTCCTACGAGCAGTACTTC
>TRBV11-3|TRBD2|-|TRBJ2-1
CASSARTSGSFDNEQFF
TGTGCCAGCAGCGCCCGGACTAGCGGGAGTTTCGACAATGAGCAGTTCTTC
>TRBV2|TRBD2|-|TRBJ2-1
CASRSGRLAGGPSYNEQFF
TGTGCCAGCAGGAGCGGGCGGCTAGCGGGAGGGCCATCCTACAATGAGCAGTTCTTC
>TRBV7-2|-|-|TRBJ2-7
CASSLGYRTYEQYF
TGTGCCAGCAGCTTAGGCTACCGAACCTACGAGCAGTACTTC
>TRBV5-1|TRBD2|-|TRBJ2-1
CASSLVGGSSYNEQFF
TGCGCCAGCAGCTTGGTTGGCGGGAGTTCCTACAATGAGCAGTTCTTC
>TRBV19|-|-|TRBJ2-5
CASSNGGLYQETQYF
TGTGCCAGTAGTAACGGAGGACTGTACCAAGAGACCCAGTACTTC
>TRBV28|TRBD1|-|TRBJ2-2
CASSAPGQINTGELFF
TGTGCCAGCAGCGCTCCGGGACAGATAAACACCGGGGAGCTGTTTTTT
>TRBV6-5|-|-|TRBJ1-2
CASSYIRGYGYTF
TGTGCCAGCAGTTACATCAGAGGCTATGGCTACACCTTC
>TRBV7-2|TRBD1|-|TRBJ2-3
CASSLGQGTDTQYF
TGTGCCAGCAGCTTGGGACAGGGCACAGATACGCAGTATTTT
>TRBV28|TRBD2|-|TRBJ2-3
CASSSGTRTDTQYF
TGTGCCAGCAGTTCCGGGACTAGGACAGATACGCAGTATTTT
>TRBV7-8|-|-|TRBJ2-3
CASSLVFLSSTDTQYF
TGTGCCAGCAGCTTAGTTTTTCTATCTAGCACAGATACGCAGTATTTT
>TRBV4-2|-|-|TRBJ2-7
CASSQGLISEQYF
TGTGCCAGCAGCCAAGGCCTAATCTCCGAGCAGTACTTC
>TRBV30|-|-|TRBJ1-2
CAWSVERGGGYTF
TGTGCCTGGAGTGTCGAGAGGGGAGGCGGCTACACCTTC
>TRBV24-1|TRBD1|once|TRBJ2-7
CATSGPGQGSEQYF
TGTGCCACCAGTGGCCCGGGACAGGGGAGCGAGCAGTACTTC
>TRBV15|-|-|TRBJ1-5
CATSTDWSYQPQHF
TGTGCCACCAGCACCGACTGGAGTTATCAGCCCCAGCATTTT
>TRBV7-6|TRBD1|-|TRBJ2-1
CASSDRDSPYNEQFF
TGTGCCAGCAGCGACCGGGACAGCCCCTACAATGAGCAGTTCTTC
>TRBV10-3|-|-|TRBJ2-7
CAIRNPGESSYEQYF
TGTGCCATCAGAAATCCGGGAGAGAGCTCCTACGAGCAGTACTTC
>TRBV27|-|few|TRBJ2-2
CASSLQAGTGELFF
TGTGCCAGCAGTTTACAGGCGGGCACCGGGGAGCTGTTTTTT
>TRBV29-1|TRBD2|once|TRBJ2-7
CSVPGLAGGNEQYF
TGCAGCGTCCCGGGACTAGCGGGCGGTAACGAGCAGTACTTC
>TRBV28|TRBD1|-|TRBJ1-1
CASSSGQMNTEAFF
TGTGCCAGCAGTTCGGGACAGATGAACACTGAAGCTTTCTTT
>TRBV19|TRBD1|-|TRBJ2-4
CASSPTGARAKNIQYF
TGTGCCAGTAGTCCTACAGGGGCTCGAGCCAAAAACATTCAGTACTTC
>TRBV12-3/TRBV12-4|-|once|TRBJ1-5
CASSTGLQPQHF
TGTGCCAGCAGCACGGGACTCCAGCCCCAGCATTTT
>TRBV10-3|-|-|TRBJ2-3
CAIRPRATDTQYF
TGTGCCATCAGGCCGCGAGCTACAGATACGCAGTATTTT
>TRBV28|-|-|TRBJ1-6
CASVAGTGNSPLHF
TGTGCCAGCGTGGCGGGAACCGGCAATTCACCCCTCCACTTT
>TRBV30|-|once|TRBJ1-5
CAWSPDSYQPQHF
TGTGCCTGGAGTCCTGACTCCTATCAGCCCCAGCATTTT
>TRBV7-8|TRBD1|-|TRBJ1-1
CATTQGPSTEAFF
TGTGCCACCACACAGGGGCCCAGTACTGAAGCTTTCTTT
>TRBV11-1|TRBD2|few|TRBJ2-1
CASSLGPGGGNEQFF
TGTGCCAGCAGCTTAGGTCCGGGAGGGGGGAATGAGCAGTTCTTC
>TRBV9|-|-|TRBJ1-5
CASSTHGHRSQPQHF
TGTGCCAGCAGCACCCACGGGCACAGGAGTCAGCCCCAGCATTTT